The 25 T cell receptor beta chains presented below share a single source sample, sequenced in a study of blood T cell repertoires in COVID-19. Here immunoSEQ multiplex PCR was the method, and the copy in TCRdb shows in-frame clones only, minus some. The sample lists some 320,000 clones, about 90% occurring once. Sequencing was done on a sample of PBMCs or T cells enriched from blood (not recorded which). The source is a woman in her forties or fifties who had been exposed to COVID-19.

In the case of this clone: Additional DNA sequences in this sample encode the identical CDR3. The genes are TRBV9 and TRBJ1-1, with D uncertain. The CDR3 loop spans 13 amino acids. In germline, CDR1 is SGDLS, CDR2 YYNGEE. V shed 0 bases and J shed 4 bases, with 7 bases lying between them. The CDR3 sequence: CASSVGPGTEAFF. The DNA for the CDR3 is TGTGCCAGCAGCGTAGGGCCAGGCACTGAAGCTTTCTTT.

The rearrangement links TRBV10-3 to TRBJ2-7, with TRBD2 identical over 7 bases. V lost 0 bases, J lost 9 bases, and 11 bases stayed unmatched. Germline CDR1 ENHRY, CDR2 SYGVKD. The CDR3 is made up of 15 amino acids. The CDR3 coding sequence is TGTGCCATCAGTGAGTCCGGACCCGGGTCGGGGGGGCAGTACTTC. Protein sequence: CAISESGPGSGGQYF.

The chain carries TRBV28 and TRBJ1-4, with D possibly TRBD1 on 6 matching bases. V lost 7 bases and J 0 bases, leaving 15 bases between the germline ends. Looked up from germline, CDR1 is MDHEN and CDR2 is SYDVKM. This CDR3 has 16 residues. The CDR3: CASTPSAGATNEKLFF. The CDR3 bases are TGTGCCAGCACCCCCTCCGCAGGGGCAACTAATGAAAAACTGTTTTTT.

The CDR3 DNA reads TGTGCCAGCAGCTTAGGCGGGACAGAGTTGTACTTC. Translated, it gives CASSLGGTELYF. The chain has TRBV11-2 and TRBJ2-7; perhaps TRBD1 as D (7 bases). The V gene's germline CDR1 is SGHAT and CDR2 FQNNGV. V lost 1 base and J 12 bases, leaving 13 bases between the germline ends. This CDR3 has 12 amino acids.

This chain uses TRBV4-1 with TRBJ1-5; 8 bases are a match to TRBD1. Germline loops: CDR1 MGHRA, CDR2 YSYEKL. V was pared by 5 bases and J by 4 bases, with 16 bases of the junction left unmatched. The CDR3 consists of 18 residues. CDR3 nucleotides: TGCGCCAGCAGCGCCAACGCGGCGAAGAACAGGGGGAATCAGCCCCAGCATTTT. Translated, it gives CASSANAAKNRGNQPQHF.

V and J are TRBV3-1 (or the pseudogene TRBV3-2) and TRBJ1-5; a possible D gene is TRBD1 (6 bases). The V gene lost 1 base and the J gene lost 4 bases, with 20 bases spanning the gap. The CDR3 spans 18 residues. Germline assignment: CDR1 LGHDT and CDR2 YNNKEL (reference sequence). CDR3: CASSQGIGGGLSNQPQHF. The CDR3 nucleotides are TGTGCCAGCAGCCAAGGAATTGGGGGGGGCTTGTCTAATCAGCCCCAGCATTTT.

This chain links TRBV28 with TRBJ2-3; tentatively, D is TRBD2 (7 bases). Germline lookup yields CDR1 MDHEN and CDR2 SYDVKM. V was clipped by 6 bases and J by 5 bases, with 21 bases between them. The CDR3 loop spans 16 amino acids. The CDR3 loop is CASSAGWAGARDTQYF. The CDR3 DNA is TGTGCCAGCAGCGCCGGGTGGGCGGGGGCCCGAGATACGCAGTATTTT.

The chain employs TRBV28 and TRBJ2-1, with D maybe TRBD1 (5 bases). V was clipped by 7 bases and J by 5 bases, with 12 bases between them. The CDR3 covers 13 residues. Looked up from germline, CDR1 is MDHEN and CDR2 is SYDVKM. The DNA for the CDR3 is TGTGCCAGCAAAGACAGAAAAAACAATGAGCAGTTCTTC. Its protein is CASKDRKNNEQFF.

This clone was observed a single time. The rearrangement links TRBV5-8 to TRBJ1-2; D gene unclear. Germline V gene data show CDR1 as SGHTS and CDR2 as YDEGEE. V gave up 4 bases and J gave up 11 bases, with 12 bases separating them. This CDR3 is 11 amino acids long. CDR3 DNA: TGTGCCAGCAGCCGATTCCAGACTTACACCTTC. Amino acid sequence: CASSRFQTYTF.

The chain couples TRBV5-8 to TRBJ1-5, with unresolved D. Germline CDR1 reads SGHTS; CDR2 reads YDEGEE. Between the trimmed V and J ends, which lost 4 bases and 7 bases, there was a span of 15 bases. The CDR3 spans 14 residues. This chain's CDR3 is CASSPRRPRQPQHF. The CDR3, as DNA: TGTGCCAGCAGCCCCCGAAGGCCGAGGCAGCCCCAGCATTTT.

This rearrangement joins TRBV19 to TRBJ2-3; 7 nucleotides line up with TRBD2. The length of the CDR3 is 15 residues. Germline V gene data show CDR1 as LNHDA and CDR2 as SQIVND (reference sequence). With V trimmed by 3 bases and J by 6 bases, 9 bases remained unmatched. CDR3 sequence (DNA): TGTGCCAGTAGTATTGATTGGGGGGGGACTGATACGCAGTATTTT. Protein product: CASSIDWGGTDTQYF.

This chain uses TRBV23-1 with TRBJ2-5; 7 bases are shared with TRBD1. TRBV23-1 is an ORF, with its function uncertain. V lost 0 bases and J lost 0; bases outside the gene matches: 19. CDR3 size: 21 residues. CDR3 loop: CASSQSFSQVRNRGYQETQYF. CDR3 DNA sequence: TGCGCCAGCAGTCAATCTTTTTCTCAAGTCCGGAACAGGGGCTACCAAGAGACCCAGTACTTC.

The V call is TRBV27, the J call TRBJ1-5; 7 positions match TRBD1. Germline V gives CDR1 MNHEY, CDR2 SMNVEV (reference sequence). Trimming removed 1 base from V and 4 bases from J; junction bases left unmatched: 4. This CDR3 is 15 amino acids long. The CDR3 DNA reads TGTGCCAGCAGTTTATTAACAGGGGTTAATCAGCCCCAGCATTTT. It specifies CASSLLTGVNQPQHF.

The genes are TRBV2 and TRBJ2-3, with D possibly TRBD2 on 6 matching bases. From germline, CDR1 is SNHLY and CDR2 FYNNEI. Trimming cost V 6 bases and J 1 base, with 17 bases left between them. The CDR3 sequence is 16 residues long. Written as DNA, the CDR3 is TGTGCCAGCAGAGAATCCGGGGGATTTGGCACAGATACGCAGTATTTT. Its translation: CASRESGGFGTDTQYF.

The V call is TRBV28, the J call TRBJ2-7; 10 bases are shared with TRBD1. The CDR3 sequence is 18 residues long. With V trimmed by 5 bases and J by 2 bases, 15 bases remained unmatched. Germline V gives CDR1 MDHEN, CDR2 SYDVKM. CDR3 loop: CASSQPGQGPSGTYEQYF. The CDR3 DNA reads TGTGCCAGCAGTCAGCCGGGACAGGGGCCTTCGGGGACCTACGAGCAGTACTTC.

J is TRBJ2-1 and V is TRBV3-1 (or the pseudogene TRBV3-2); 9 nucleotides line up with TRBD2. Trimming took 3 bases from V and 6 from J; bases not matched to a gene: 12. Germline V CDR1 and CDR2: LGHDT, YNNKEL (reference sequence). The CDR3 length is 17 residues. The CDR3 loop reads CASSQEKIAGASNEQFF. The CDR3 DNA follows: TGTGCCAGCAGCCAGGAGAAAATAGCGGGGGCGAGCAATGAGCAGTTCTTC.

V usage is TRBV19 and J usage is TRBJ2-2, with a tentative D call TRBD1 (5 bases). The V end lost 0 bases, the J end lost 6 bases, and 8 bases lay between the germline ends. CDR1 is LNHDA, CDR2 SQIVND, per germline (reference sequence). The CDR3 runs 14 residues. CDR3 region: CASSIDRVSGELFF. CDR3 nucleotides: TGTGCCAGTAGTATAGACAGGGTTTCCGGGGAGCTGTTTTTT.

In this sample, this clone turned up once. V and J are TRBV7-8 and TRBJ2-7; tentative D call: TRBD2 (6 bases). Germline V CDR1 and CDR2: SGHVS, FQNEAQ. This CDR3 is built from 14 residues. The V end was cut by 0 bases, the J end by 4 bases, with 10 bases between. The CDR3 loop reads CASSLASGGYEQYF. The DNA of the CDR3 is TGTGCCAGCAGCTTAGCTTCTGGGGGGTACGAGCAGTACTTC.

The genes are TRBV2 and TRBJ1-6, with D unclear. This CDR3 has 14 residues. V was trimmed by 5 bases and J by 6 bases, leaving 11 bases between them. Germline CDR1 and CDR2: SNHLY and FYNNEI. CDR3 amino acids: CASSMAESNSPLHF. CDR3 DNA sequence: TGTGCCAGCAGTATGGCGGAAAGTAATTCACCCCTCCACTTT.

The CDR3, as DNA: TGTGCCACCAGTGATCCAGGAGGGGGGGGCTACGAGCAGTACTTC. It encodes CATSDPGGGGYEQYF. The chain recombines TRBV24-1 with TRBJ2-7, with D possibly TRBD2 on 7 matching bases. The CDR3 is 15 residues long. Germline V gene sequence: CDR1 KGHDR, CDR2 SFDVKD. Trimming stripped 3 bases from V and 3 bases from J, with 14 bases between.

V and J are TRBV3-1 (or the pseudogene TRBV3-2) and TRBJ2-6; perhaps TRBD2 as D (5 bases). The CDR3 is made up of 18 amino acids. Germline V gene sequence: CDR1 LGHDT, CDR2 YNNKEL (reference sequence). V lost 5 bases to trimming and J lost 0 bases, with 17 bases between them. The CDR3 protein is CASSSLAGSLSGANVLTF. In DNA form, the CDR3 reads TGTGCCAGCAGCTCCCTAGCAGGTTCCCTCTCTGGGGCCAACGTCCTGACTTTC.

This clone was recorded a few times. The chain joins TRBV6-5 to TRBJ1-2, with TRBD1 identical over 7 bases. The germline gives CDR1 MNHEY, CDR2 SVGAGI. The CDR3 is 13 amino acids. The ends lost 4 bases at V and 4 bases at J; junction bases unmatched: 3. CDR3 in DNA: TGTGCCAGCAGTTCGGGACAGTTCTATGGCTACACCTTC. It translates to CASSSGQFYGYTF.

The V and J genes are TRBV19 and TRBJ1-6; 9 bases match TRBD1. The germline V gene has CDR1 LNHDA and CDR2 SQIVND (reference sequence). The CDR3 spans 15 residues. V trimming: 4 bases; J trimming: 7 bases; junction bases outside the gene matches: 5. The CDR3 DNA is TGTGCCAGTAGTACCTCTGACAGGGGGAATTCACCCCTCCACTTT. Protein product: CASSTSDRGNSPLHF.

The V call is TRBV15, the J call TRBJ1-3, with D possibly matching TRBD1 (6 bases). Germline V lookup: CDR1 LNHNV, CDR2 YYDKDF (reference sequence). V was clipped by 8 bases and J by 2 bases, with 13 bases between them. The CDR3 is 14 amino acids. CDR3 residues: CATRRGATGNTIYF. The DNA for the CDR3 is TGTGCCACCCGTCGGGGGGCGACTGGAAACACCATATATTTT.

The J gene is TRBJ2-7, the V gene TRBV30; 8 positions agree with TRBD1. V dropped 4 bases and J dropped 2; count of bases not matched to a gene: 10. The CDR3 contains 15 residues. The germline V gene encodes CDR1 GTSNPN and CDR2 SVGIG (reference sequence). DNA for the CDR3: TGTGCCTGGACCCGCCCCGGGACAGGAGCCTACGAGCAGTACTTC. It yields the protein CAWTRPGTGAYEQYF.